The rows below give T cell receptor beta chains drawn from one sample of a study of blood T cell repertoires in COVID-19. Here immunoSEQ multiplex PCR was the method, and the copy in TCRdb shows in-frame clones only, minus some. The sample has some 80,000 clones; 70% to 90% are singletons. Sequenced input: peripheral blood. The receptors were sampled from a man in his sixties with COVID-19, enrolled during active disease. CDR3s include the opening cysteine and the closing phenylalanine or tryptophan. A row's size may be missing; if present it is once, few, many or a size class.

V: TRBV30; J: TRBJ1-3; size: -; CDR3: CAWTQGGNTIYF
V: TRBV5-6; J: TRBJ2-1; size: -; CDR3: CASSRIAGASNEQFF
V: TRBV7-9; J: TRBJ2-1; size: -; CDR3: CASSQAYEQFF
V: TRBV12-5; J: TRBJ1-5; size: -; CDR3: CASGLVQYPQALDQPQHF
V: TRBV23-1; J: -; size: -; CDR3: CASSQELGGRTYEQYF
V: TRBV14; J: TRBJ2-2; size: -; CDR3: CASSQGTRPTGELFF
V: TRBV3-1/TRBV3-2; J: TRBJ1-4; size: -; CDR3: CASSGDGNEKLFF
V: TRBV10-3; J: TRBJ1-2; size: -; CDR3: CAISGDRIYYGYTF
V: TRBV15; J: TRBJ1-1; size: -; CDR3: CATSSTRNTEAFF
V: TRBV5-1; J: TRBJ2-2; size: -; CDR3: CASAPSGSPGELFF
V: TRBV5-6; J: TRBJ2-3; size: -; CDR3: CASSLALAGSDTQYF
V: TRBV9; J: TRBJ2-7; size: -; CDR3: CASSVGGTGGNEQYF
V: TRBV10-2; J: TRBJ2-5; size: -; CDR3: CASRRGRGETQYF
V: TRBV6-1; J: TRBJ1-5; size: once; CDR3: CASSEGSQPNQPQHF
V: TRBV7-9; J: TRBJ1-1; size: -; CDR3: CASSPSGSPPEAFF
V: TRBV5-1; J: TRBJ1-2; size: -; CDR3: CASSVAGIYGYTF
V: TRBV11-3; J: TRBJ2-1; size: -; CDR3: CASSLAQGAYNEQFF
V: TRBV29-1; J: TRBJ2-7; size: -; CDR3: CSVEAVGDNSEQYF
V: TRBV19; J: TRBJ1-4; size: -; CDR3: CASSTGVRSEKLFF
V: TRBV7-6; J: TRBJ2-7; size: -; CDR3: CASSPWDRDEQYF
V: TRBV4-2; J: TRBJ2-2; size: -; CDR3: CASSQDNRGDTGELFF
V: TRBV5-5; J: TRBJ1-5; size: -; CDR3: CASSSQGGNQPQHF
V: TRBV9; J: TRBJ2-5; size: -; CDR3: CASSVGGRQETQYF
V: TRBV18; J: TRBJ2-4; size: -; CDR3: CASSPWDSAEKNIQYF
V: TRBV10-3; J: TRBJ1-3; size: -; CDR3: CAISENLGQGPSGNTIYF
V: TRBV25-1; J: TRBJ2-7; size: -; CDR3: CASSLTSGDYEQYF
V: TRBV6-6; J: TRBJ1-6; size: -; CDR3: CASGDINSPLHF
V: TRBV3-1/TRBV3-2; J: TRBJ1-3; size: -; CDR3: CASSFTGSGNTIYF
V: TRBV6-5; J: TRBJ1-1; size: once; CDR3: CASSYAGTAGEAFF
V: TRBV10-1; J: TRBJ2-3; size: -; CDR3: CASSEGSTSGSTDTQYF
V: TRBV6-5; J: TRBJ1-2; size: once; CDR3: CASSYNGRGNYGYTF
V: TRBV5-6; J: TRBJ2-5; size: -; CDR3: CASSLIYNREETQYF
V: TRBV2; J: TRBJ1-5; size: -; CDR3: CASSIEGQQPQHF
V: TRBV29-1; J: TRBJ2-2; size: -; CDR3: CSGRGEFSGELFF
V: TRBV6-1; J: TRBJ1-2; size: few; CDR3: CASSEKGGYTF
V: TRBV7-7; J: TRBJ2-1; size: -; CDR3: CASSLGGGSYNEQFF
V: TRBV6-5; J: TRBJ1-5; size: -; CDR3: CASREVQPQHF
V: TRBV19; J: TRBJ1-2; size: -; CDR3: CASSIGEAREGYTF
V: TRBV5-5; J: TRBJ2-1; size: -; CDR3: CASSYWGGGNNEQFF
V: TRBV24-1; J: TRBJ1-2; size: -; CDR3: CATSDFRASYGYTF